These 13 T cell receptor beta chains originate from one sample sequenced in a study of early T cells in non-severe SARS-CoV-2 infection. TCRdb passed the 5' RACE reads through MiXCR, listing each CDR3 protein once. The data hold tens of thousands of distinct CDR3 sequences, with about 5% observed a single time. Sequenced sample: whole blood. These receptors came from an adult who was a healthcare worker with PCR-confirmed SARS-CoV-2 infection or an uninfected control (not recorded which).

This clonotype was detected many times. This rearrangement joins TRBV6-5 to TRBJ2-3, with D tentatively TRBD1 (6 bases). This CDR3 is built from 13 residues. V was pared by 2 bases and J by 7 bases, with 10 bases between. From germline, CDR1 is MNHEY and CDR2 SVGAGI. The CDR3: CASSYIGGNTQYF. In DNA form, the CDR3 reads TGTGCCAGCAGTTACATTGGGGGCAATACGCAGTATTTT.

The V and J genes are TRBV7-9 and TRBJ2-5; 7 nucleotides match TRBD2. Trimming took 5 bases from V and 0 from J; bases not matched to a gene: 6. In germline, CDR1 is SEHNR, CDR2 FQNEAQ (reference sequence). The CDR3 spans 15 residues. Written as DNA, the CDR3 is TGTGCCAGCAGCCGAGAGCTAGCGGACCAAGAGACCCAGTACTTC. Translating gives CASSRELADQETQYF.

The chain recombines TRBV12-3 or TRBV12-4 with TRBJ1-6; a weak D match, TRBD1 (5 bases). Trimming cost V 4 bases and J 13 bases, with 17 bases left between them. The CDR3 loop spans 14 amino acids. The chain's CDR3 is CASSWGTGVNPLHF. The DNA of the CDR3 is TGTGCCAGCAGTTGGGGCACTGGAGTAAATCCCCTCCACTTT.

The sample holds many counts of this clonotype. This chain links TRBV28 with TRBJ2-5, with no clear D. Trimming took 7 bases from V and 4 from J, leaving 16 bases between them. Germline CDR1 reads MDHEN; CDR2 reads SYDVKM. The length of the CDR3 is 14 residues. For the CDR3, the DNA is TGTGCCAGCACCCCGGTCAAGAGGCGAGAGACCCAGTACTTC. This codes for CASTPVKRRETQYF. Using reference TRBV28 and TRBJ2-5 for the parts outside the CDR3, the full variable domain is DVKVTQSSRYLVKRTGEKVFLECVQDMDHENMFWYRQDPGLGLRLIYFSYDVKMKEKGDIPEGYSVSREKKERFSLILESASTNQTSMYLCASTPVKRRETQYFGPGTRLLVL.

This clonotype was observed many times. This chain links TRBV29-1 with TRBJ2-1; 9 bases agree with TRBD1. In germline, CDR1 is SQVTM, CDR2 ANQGSEA. The CDR3 is 13 residues long. V lost 7 bases to trimming and J lost 4 bases; unmatched junction nucleotides: 5. CDR3 in DNA: TGCAGCGCTACCGGGACAGGGTACAATGAGCAGTTCTTC. Amino acid sequence: CSATGTGYNEQFF.

The rearrangement joins TRBV10-3 to TRBJ2-2; 9 nucleotides match TRBD1. Germline V gene data show CDR1 as ENHRY and CDR2 as SYGVKD. The CDR3 has 15 residues. Germline trimming cut 4 bases from V and 5 bases from J; bases unmatched to any gene: 5. CDR3 bases: TGTGCCATCAGTGGACAGGGGGGTAGGACCGGGGAGCTGTTTTTT. It is translated as CAISGQGGRTGELFF.

This clonotype was detected ten times or more. The chain is built from TRBV12-2 and TRBJ1-5; the DNA was not compared with TRBD1, the D call given in the table. TRBV12-2 is assigned pseudogene status. CDR3 length: 19 amino acids. CDR3 bases: TGTGCAAGTCGCTTTGTTCCCCGGGTAGGCCAGTATAGCAATCAGCCCCAGCATTTT. Its protein is CASRFVPRVGQYSNQPQHF.

This clonotype was counted at least ten times. This sequence joins TRBV6-2 or TRBV6-3 and TRBJ2-2; D ambiguous. The CDR3 covers 14 residues. Germline CDR1 reads MNHEY; CDR2 reads SVGEGT. Trimming left V 6 bases short and J 3 bases short, with 11 bases between. The CDR3 nucleotides read TGTGCCAGCAGCCTCTTGGGCCACACCGGGGAGCTGTTTTTT. Protein sequence: CASSLLGHTGELFF.

The gene calls are TRBV2 and TRBJ2-3; TRBD2 agrees at 7 bases. Germline trimming cut 6 bases from V and 2 bases from J; bases unmatched to any gene: 8. This CDR3 comprises 15 residues. Germline CDR1 SNHLY, CDR2 FYNNEI. CDR3 amino acids: CASSGSGKITDTQYF. The CDR3 DNA sequence: TGTGCCAGCAGCGGCAGCGGGAAAATCACAGATACGCAGTATTTT.

The chain links TRBV7-6 to TRBJ2-3; D gene unclear. V was shortened by 2 bases and J by 3 bases, with 9 bases between the two germline ends. CDR1 is SGHVS, CDR2 FNYEAQ, per germline. The CDR3 covers 14 residues. DNA for the CDR3: TGTGCCAGCAGCTTATTCCCGGAGACAGATACGCAGTATTTT. Amino acids: CASSLFPETDTQYF. The full variable domain, with the rest looked up from reference TRBV7-6 and TRBJ2-3, is GAGVSQSPRYKVTKRGQDVALRCDPISGHVSLYWYRQALGQGPEFLTYFNYEAQQDKSGLPNDRFSAERPEGSISTLTIQRTEQRDSAMYRCASSLFPETDTQYFGPGTRLTVL.

This clonotype came up many times. The chain recombines TRBV29-1 with TRBJ2-5, with D possibly TRBD1 on 5 matching bases. Germline values: CDR1 SQVTM, CDR2 ANQGSEA. The ends were cut back, 4 bases at V and 1 base at J, with 16 bases in the middle. This CDR3 region has 15 residues. CDR3 amino acids: CSVVRREGAQETQYF. CDR3 nucleotides: TGCAGCGTTGTTCGCAGGGAAGGGGCCCAAGAGACCCAGTACTTC.

In this sample, this clonotype turned up many times. The chain combines TRBV7-8 with TRBJ2-1, with 13 nucleotides matching TRBD2. CDR1 SGHVS and CDR2 FQNEAQ come from the germline V gene. The CDR3 length is 16 residues. Trimming cost V 5 bases and J 9 bases; bases outside gene matches: 10. The DNA for the CDR3 is TGTGCCAGCAGCCCCTGGACTAGCGGGAGTGACGGTGAGCAGTTCTTC. The encoded protein is CASSPWTSGSDGEQFF.

The table lists this clonotype with many counts. The chain is built from TRBV20-1 and TRBJ2-1; 10 bases match TRBD2. V lost 6 bases to trimming and J lost 3 bases; unmatched junction nucleotides: 8. The V gene's germline CDR1 is DFQATT and CDR2 SNEGSKA (reference sequence). This CDR3 contains 15 residues. For the CDR3, the DNA is TGCAGTGCCGGAGCCGGACTAGCGGACTACAATGAGCAGTTCTTC. This codes for CSAGAGLADYNEQFF.